This TCR beta chain was captured by sequencing in a study of cytomegalovirus exposure and HLA in healthy donors. Overall study results and limits: Common viral pathogens were later found to be apparently linked to several of the most significant clusters. In an earlier analysis, about 87% or about 30%: the productive usage of most TCR beta V segments.

Likely unrecorded immune exposures existed in these nominally healthy donors. The PCR ran on 60 Vbeta and 13 Jbeta primers. The repertoire was sequenced with immunoSEQ multiplex PCR; TCRdb's copy has only in-frame clones and lacks some. The sample shows roughly 150,000 clones, over 80% of them seen only once. As for this clone: The antigen remains undetermined.

The sequence was obtained from a male donor in good health and CMV-seronegative. Sequenced sample: PBMCs.

The chain's CDR3 is CATSFPLANSPLHF. In nucleotides, the CDR3 is TGTGCCACCAGCTTCCCGCTGGCCAATTCACCCCTCCACTTT. The chain combines TRBV15 with TRBJ1-6; D is unclear. Germline V gives CDR1 LNHNV, CDR2 YYDKDF (reference sequence). V lost 5 bases, J lost 7 bases, and 12 bases lay in between. There are 14 residues in the CDR3. Using reference TRBV15 and TRBJ1-6 for the parts outside the CDR3, the full variable domain is DAMVIQNPRYQVTQFGKPVTLSCSQTLNHNVMYWYQQKSSQAPKLLFHYYDKDFNNEADTPDNFQSRRPNTSFCFLDIRSPGLGDTAMYLCATSFPLANSPLHFGNGTRLTVT.